The 19 T cell receptor beta chains below were found in one sample sequenced in a study of OX40 agonist ivuxolimab in advanced cancers. Profiling relied on immunoSEQ multiplex PCR, and the TCRdb table lists in-frame clones only, not all of them. The sample yields some 120,000 clones, just under 95% seen once. The source was CD4+ or CD8+ T cells sorted from blood, collected in a trial of the OX40 agonist ivuxolimab. The receptor source for this set is an adult with an advanced solid tumor such as melanoma, head and neck, liver or kidney cancer.

This clone was seen only once. V gene TRBV6-5 combines with J gene TRBJ2-7; possibly TRBD1 for D (6 bases). Germline-derived CDR1 and CDR2 are MNHEY and SVGAGI. CDR3 length equals 14 residues. V dropped 7 bases and J dropped 1 base, with 14 bases sitting between them. This chain's CDR3 is CASKPPGQSYEQYF. The CDR3 region has the DNA TGTGCCAGCAAACCCCCGGGACAATCCTACGAGCAGTACTTC.

The V gene is TRBV11-3, the J gene TRBJ2-2; D call uncertain. This CDR3 contains 15 residues. Deletions cut 3 bases from V and 1 base from J, with 9 bases between. Germline V CDR1 and CDR2: SGHNT, YENEEA. The CDR3 here is CASSFTRQNTGELFF. Written as DNA, the CDR3 is TGTGCCAGCAGCTTCACACGGCAGAACACCGGGGAGCTGTTTTTT. Variable domain in full (rest from reference TRBV11-3 and TRBJ2-2): EAGVVQSPRYKIIEKKQPVAFWCNPISGHNTLYWYLQNLGQGPELLIRYENEEAVDDSQLPKDRFSAERLKGVDSTLKIQPAELGDSAVYLCASSFTRQNTGELFFGEGSRLTVL.

The gene calls are TRBV5-1 and TRBJ1-2; D gene uncertain. CDR3 length equals 14 residues. V lost 3 bases and J lost 0, with 9 bases in between. Germline CDR1 and CDR2: SGHRS and YFSETQ. The CDR3 region is CASSSGSSNYGYTF. The CDR3 DNA sequence: TGCGCCAGCAGCTCGGGATCTTCTAACTATGGCTACACCTTC.

The chain has TRBV10-3 and TRBJ1-2, with no clear D. Germline V gene data show CDR1 as ENHRY and CDR2 as SYGVKD. Trimming cost V 4 bases and J 2 bases, with 11 bases left between them. CDR3 length equals 14 residues. DNA of the CDR3: TGTGCCATCAGTGTGTTAGCAGGAAACTATGGCTACACCTTC. Encoded protein: CAISVLAGNYGYTF.

The V and J genes are TRBV5-1 and TRBJ2-3; TRBD2 is a possible D gene (5 bases). Germline V CDR1 and CDR2: SGHRS, YFSETQ. The CDR3 has 15 residues. V lost 5 bases and J lost 2, with 15 bases in between. The CDR3 loop is CASRPRADHTDTQYF. In DNA form, the CDR3 reads TGCGCCAGCAGGCCGCGGGCAGACCACACAGATACGCAGTATTTT. The whole variable domain, filled in from reference TRBV5-1 and TRBJ2-3, reads KAGVTQTPRYLIKTRGQQVTLSCSPISGHRSVSWYQQTPGQGLQFLFEYFSETQRNKGNFPGRFSGRQFSNSRSEMNVSTLELGDSALYLCASRPRADHTDTQYFGPGTRLTVL.

The chain joins TRBV4-3 to TRBJ2-5, with 7 bases fitting TRBD2. This CDR3 has 15 residues. Germline CDR1 and CDR2: LGHNA and YSLEER. The V gene end was trimmed by 1 base and the J gene end by 2 bases; junction bases not matched to a gene: 4. CDR3 sequence: CASSQALARQETQYF. CDR3 in DNA: TGCGCCAGCAGCCAAGCACTAGCGAGACAAGAGACCCAGTACTTC.

V and J are TRBV28 and TRBJ2-1; D is ambiguous. CDR1 and CDR2 (germline): MDHEN, SYDVKM. V was pared by 4 bases and J by 5 bases, with 12 bases between. This CDR3 has 14 amino acids. CDR3 amino acids: CASSSGGSHNEQFF. The CDR3 DNA reads as TGTGCCAGCAGTTCCGGCGGATCTCACAATGAGCAGTTCTTC.

This clone turned up a few times. The gene calls are TRBV2 and TRBJ2-7; D might be TRBD1 (6 bases). CDR3 length: 16 residues. Germline loops: CDR1 SNHLY, CDR2 FYNNEI. V lost 6 bases to trimming and J lost 2 bases, with 20 bases between them. The DNA of the CDR3 is TGTGCCAGCAGGGGGAACAGGGAAAGGGGCCCCTACGAGCAGTACTTC. It yields the protein CASRGNRERGPYEQYF.

This clone was counted between two and nine times. The chain is built from TRBV4-2 and TRBJ2-1; D could derive from TRBD1 or TRBD2 (5 bases each). V lost 1 base, J lost 8 bases, and 18 bases lay in between. From germline, CDR1 is LGHNA and CDR2 YNFKEQ. This CDR3 has 16 amino acids. This CDR3 is CASSQGDDFIPHEQFF. Written as DNA, the CDR3 is TGTGCCAGCAGCCAAGGGGACGATTTTATCCCGCATGAGCAGTTCTTC.

This sequence joins TRBV28 and TRBJ2-3; TRBD2 matches 7 bases. Per the germline V gene, CDR1 is MDHEN and CDR2 is SYDVKM. V was pared by 5 bases and J by 2 bases, with 10 bases of the junction left unmatched. The CDR3 is 16 amino acids. In DNA form, the CDR3 reads TGTGCCAGCAGTCCCTCGGCGGGAGCGATCACAGATACGCAGTATTTT. Translated: CASSPSAGAITDTQYF. The whole variable domain, filled in from reference TRBV28 and TRBJ2-3, reads DVKVTQSSRYLVKRTGEKVFLECVQDMDHENMFWYRQDPGLGLRLIYFSYDVKMKEKGDIPEGYSVSREKKERFSLILESASTNQTSMYLCASSPSAGAITDTQYFGPGTRLTVL.

CDR3 sequence: CASSLRPSGFNQPQHF. In DNA form, the CDR3 reads TGTGCCAGCAGTTTACGTCCTTCGGGGTTCAATCAGCCCCAGCATTTT. V usage is TRBV27 and J usage is TRBJ1-5; no definite D call. The CDR3 is 16 amino acids. Germline V gene data show CDR1 as MNHEY and CDR2 as SMNVEV (reference sequence). V was clipped by 2 bases and J by 3 bases, with 14 bases between them.

The V and J genes are TRBV5-1 and TRBJ1-4; unclear D gene. The CDR3 loop spans 14 amino acids. V lost 1 base and J lost 3, with 7 bases in between. Germline loops: CDR1 SGHRS, CDR2 YFSETQ. The DNA for the CDR3 is TGCGCCAGCAGCTTGCGGGAGCCTAATGAAAAACTGTTTTTT. Its translation is CASSLREPNEKLFF.

The chain links TRBV11-3 to TRBJ2-3; D gene unclear. This CDR3 contains 14 residues. V lost 6 bases to trimming and J lost 0 bases, with 10 bases between them. Germline CDR1 reads SGHNT; CDR2 reads YENEEA. The CDR3 here is CASSRAPSTDTQYF. The DNA for the CDR3 is TGTGCCAGCAGTAGGGCACCGAGCACAGATACGCAGTATTTT. Combining the CDR3 with reference TRBV11-3 and TRBJ2-3 gives the whole variable domain EAGVVQSPRYKIIEKKQPVAFWCNPISGHNTLYWYLQNLGQGPELLIRYENEEAVDDSQLPKDRFSAERLKGVDSTLKIQPAELGDSAVYLCASSRAPSTDTQYFGPGTRLTVL.

In this sample, this clone turned up once. The chain employs TRBV5-1 and TRBJ1-1; D call uncertain. Between the trimmed V and J ends, which lost 0 bases and 0 bases, there was a span of 9 bases. The germline V gene encodes CDR1 SGHRS and CDR2 YFSETQ. The CDR3 runs to 15 residues. The CDR3 DNA reads as TGCGCCAGCAGCTTGGAACCCGGGATGAACACTGAAGCTTTCTTT. As protein: CASSLEPGMNTEAFF.

V and J are TRBV29-1 and TRBJ2-6; weak D call: TRBD1 (5 bases). This CDR3 contains 15 residues. The germline CDR1 and CDR2 sequences are SQVTM and ANQGSEA. V was shortened by 3 bases and J by 4 bases, with 13 bases between the two germline ends. CDR3 DNA: TGCAGCGTTGAGGGAACAGGTACCGGGGCCAACGTCCTGACTTTC. Protein product: CSVEGTGTGANVLTF.

The rearrangement joins TRBV2 to TRBJ1-3; TRBD1 is a possible D gene (5 bases). Per germline, CDR1 SNHLY and CDR2 FYNNEI. CDR3 length equals 15 residues. Trimming pared 8 bases from V and 0 bases from J, leaving 14 bases between. The CDR3 region has the DNA TGTGCCAGCTTGGGGGAGAGCCTCTCTGGAAACACCATATATTTT. Its protein is CASLGESLSGNTIYF.

The genes are TRBV6-1 and TRBJ1-5, with unresolved D. Germline V gene lookup returns CDR1 MNHNS and CDR2 SASEGT. V was pared by 1 base and J by 8 bases, with 9 bases between. The CDR3 consists of 13 residues. CDR3 nucleotides: TGTGCCAGCAGTGAAGGCCCCCGGGAGCCCCAGCATTTT. Amino acids: CASSEGPREPQHF.

The chain carries TRBV4-2 and TRBJ1-5, with D possibly TRBD1 on 5 matching bases. Germline CDR1 and CDR2: LGHNA and YNFKEQ. Trimming removed 1 base from V and 4 bases from J, with 8 bases in between. This CDR3 comprises 14 residues. The CDR3 loop is CASSQGTPNQPQHF. DNA for the CDR3: TGTGCCAGCAGCCAAGGGACACCGAATCAGCCCCAGCATTTT.

The CDR3: CASSPQGNSNQPQHF. The CDR3 DNA reads as TGTGCCAGCAGCCCCCAGGGGAATAGCAATCAGCCCCAGCATTTT. The chain is built from TRBV7-2 and TRBJ1-5; D possibly corresponds to TRBD1 (6 bases). CDR1 SGHTA and CDR2 FQGNSA come from the germline V gene. The CDR3 contains 15 residues. V was pared by 5 bases and J by 0 bases, with 11 bases between.